These 28 T cell receptor beta chains share one sample of origin, sequenced in a study of T-cell memory formation after mild COVID-19. Each CDR3 protein gets one entry after TCRdb re-called the 5' RACE reads with MiXCR. The sample holds approximately 230,000 distinct CDR3 sequences, about 17% seen once. Sequencing was carried out using PBMCs or a T cell subset sorted from them (not recorded which). The source of these receptors is a man aged 18-30 years who had mild COVID-19 (a few samples of this study predate the infection). Cell type and time point are not known.

In this sample, this clonotype turned up a few times. The CDR3 nucleotides read TGTGCCAGCTCACTCCGAGGCACTAACTATGGCTACACCTTC. It yields the protein CASSLRGTNYGYTF. The gene calls are TRBV18 and TRBJ1-2; no reliable D call. CDR1 is KGHSH and CDR2 is LQKENI in the germline V gene. This CDR3 contains 14 residues. Trimming took 4 bases from V and 0 from J, leaving 9 bases between them.

The sample holds one count of this clonotype. The V call is TRBV30, the J call TRBJ2-3; perhaps D is TRBD1 or TRBD2 (6 bases each). There are 16 residues in the CDR3. Germline V gene sequence: CDR1 GTSNPN, CDR2 SVGIG (reference sequence). V lost 2 bases, J lost 5 bases, and 20 bases lay in between. The CDR3 here is CAWSSPGHQGGDTQYF. CDR3 in DNA: TGTGCCTGGAGTTCCCCGGGACATCAGGGAGGAGATACGCAGTATTTT.

In its sample, this clonotype was seen a few times. J is TRBJ1-6 and V is TRBV7-9; tentative D call: TRBD1 (6 bases). The CDR3 totals 12 residues. Germline CDR1 and CDR2: SEHNR and FQNEAQ (reference sequence). V gave up 7 bases and J gave up 11 bases, with 12 bases separating them. Here the CDR3 reads CASTTGAAPLHF. The DNA of the CDR3 is TGTGCCAGCACGACGGGGGCGGCACCCCTCCACTTT.

This sequence joins TRBV29-1 and TRBJ1-2; possible D gene TRBD1, 5 bases. V lost 6 bases, J lost 6 bases, and 17 bases lay in between. The CDR3 extends over 13 amino acids. Germline CDR1 and CDR2: SQVTM and ANQGSEA. CDR3 amino acids: CSVPWGQKDGYTF. DNA of the CDR3: TGCAGCGTCCCCTGGGGCCAGAAGGATGGCTACACCTTC.

This chain links TRBV18 with TRBJ2-7, with 7 bases aligning to TRBD1. CDR1 is KGHSH and CDR2 is LQKENI in the germline V gene. The CDR3 totals 16 residues. V shed 3 bases and J 2 bases; nucleotides not matched to a gene: 10. This CDR3 reads CASSPSSTGVAYEQYF. The CDR3 DNA is TGTGCCAGCTCACCCTCGAGTACAGGGGTGGCCTACGAGCAGTACTTC.

The rearrangement uses TRBV6-2 or TRBV6-3 and TRBJ2-2, with D unresolved. Trimming shortened V by 0 bases and J by 4 bases, and 9 bases separated the two germline ends. CDR1 is MNHEY and CDR2 is SVGEGT in the germline V gene. The CDR3 sequence is 15 residues long. CDR3 amino acids: CASSYSRSSTGELFF. Here the CDR3 DNA reads TGTGCCAGCAGTTACTCTCGCAGTAGCACCGGGGAGCTGTTTTTT.

This clonotype is termed medium-sized (0.01 to 0.1%). This sequence joins TRBV5-1 and TRBJ2-4; D may be TRBD1 (7 bases). The CDR3 length is 14 residues. V lost 0 bases and J 6 bases, leaving 10 bases between the germline ends. Germline V gene sequence: CDR1 SGHRS, CDR2 YFSETQ. The CDR3 DNA reads TGCGCCAGCAGCTTGGGCCAGGGGGGAAACATTCAGTACTTC. Translating it yields CASSLGQGGNIQYF. Together with reference TRBV5-1 and TRBJ2-4, the CDR3 gives the full variable domain: KAGVTQTPRYLIKTRGQQVTLSCSPISGHRSVSWYQQTPGQGLQFLFEYFSETQRNKGNFPGRFSGRQFSNSRSEMNVSTLELGDSALYLCASSLGQGGNIQYFGAGTRLSVL.

The rearrangement links TRBV7-2 to TRBJ1-1, with D possibly matching TRBD1 (5 bases). The germline V gene encodes CDR1 SGHTA and CDR2 FQGNSA. The V gene lost 2 bases and the J gene lost 2 bases, with 9 bases spanning the gap. The CDR3 loop spans 14 amino acids. CDR3 sequence: CASSLQGFNTEAFF. The CDR3 DNA reads as TGTGCCAGCAGCTTACAGGGTTTTAACACTGAAGCTTTCTTT. The whole variable domain, filled in from reference TRBV7-2 and TRBJ1-1, reads GAGVSQSPSNKVTEKGKDVELRCDPISGHTALYWYRQSLGQGLEFLIYFQGNSAPDKSGLPSDRFSAERTGGSVSTLTIQRTQQEDSAVYLCASSLQGFNTEAFFGQGTRLTVV.

This clonotype was recorded a few times. The CDR3 region is CASKGDQETQYF. The CDR3 region has the DNA TGTGCCAGCAAGGGGGACCAAGAGACCCAGTACTTC. V usage is TRBV2 and J usage is TRBJ2-5; a possible D gene is TRBD1 (6 bases). The CDR3 sequence is 12 residues long. V was cut by 7 bases and J by 0 bases, with 6 bases left in between. Germline assignment: CDR1 SNHLY and CDR2 FYNNEI. Using reference TRBV2 and TRBJ2-5 for the parts outside the CDR3, the full variable domain is EPEVTQTPSHQVTQMGQEVILRCVPISNHLYFYWYRQILGQKVEFLVSFYNNEISEKSEIFDDQFSVERPDGSNFTLKIRSTKLEDSAMYFCASKGDQETQYFGPGTRLLVL.

The rearrangement links TRBV20-1 to TRBJ2-7, with D possibly matching TRBD2 (5 bases). The CDR3 runs to 13 residues. CDR1 DFQATT and CDR2 SNEGSKA come from the germline V gene (reference sequence). The CDR3 DNA reads as TGCAGCCCCGCCCCCGGGGTGGCCTACGAGCAGTACGTC. It yields the protein CSPAPGVAYEQYV.

There are a few counts of this clonotype. For the CDR3, the DNA is TGTGCCAGCAGCTGGGACAGGAGCACCATATATTTT. Encoded protein: CASSWDRSTIYF. The rearrangement joins TRBV7-9 to TRBJ1-3; 8 nucleotides line up with TRBD1. V was pared by 4 bases and J by 9 bases, with 2 bases of the junction left unmatched. The CDR3 length is 12 residues. Germline CDR1 reads SEHNR; CDR2 reads FQNEAQ (reference sequence).

This clonotype was counted only a few times. This chain uses TRBV29-1 with TRBJ2-1; D possibly uses TRBD1 or TRBD2 (5 bases each). CDR3 size: 15 residues. Germline values: CDR1 SQVTM, CDR2 ANQGSEA. V shed 5 bases and J shed 5 bases, with 19 bases lying between them. The CDR3 loop is CSVSRGLKGNNEQFF. The DNA of the CDR3 is TGCAGCGTTTCACGCGGACTGAAGGGGAACAATGAGCAGTTCTTC.

This clonotype was counted many times. This chain joins TRBV4-3 and TRBJ2-3, with D uncertain. With 3 bases removed from V and 2 bases from J, the gap between germline ends came to 9 bases. The V gene's germline CDR1 is LGHNA and CDR2 YSLEER. The CDR3 is made up of 14 amino acids. CDR3 DNA sequence: TGCGCCAGCAGCCATACGGACCTCACAGATACGCAGTATTTT. Translated, it gives CASSHTDLTDTQYF.

The chain carries TRBV15 and TRBJ2-1; D remains ambiguous. V shed 0 bases and J shed 7 bases, with 13 bases lying between them. The CDR3 loop spans 15 amino acids. Germline V lookup: CDR1 LNHNV, CDR2 YYDKDF (reference sequence). Here the CDR3 DNA reads TGTGCCACCAGCAGAGATCAACCCCTCAGTAATGAGCAGTTCTTC. Its translation: CATSRDQPLSNEQFF.

The table lists this clonotype with a few counts. This sequence joins TRBV6-6 and TRBJ2-5; tentatively, D is TRBD1 (6 bases). Trimming shortened V by 5 bases and J by 14 bases, and 15 bases separated the two germline ends. This CDR3 region has 11 residues. The germline CDR1 and CDR2 sequences are MNHNY and SVGAGI (reference sequence). CDR3 bases: TGTGCCAGCAGTCAGGGGACCGAAGCCTACTTC. Translating it yields CASSQGTEAYF.

This clonotype has only a few counts. V gene TRBV20-1 combines with J gene TRBJ1-1; D perhaps matches TRBD1 (5 bases). V was cut by 3 bases and J by 11 bases, with 19 bases left in between. Germline V gives CDR1 DFQATT, CDR2 SNEGSKA (reference sequence). The length of the CDR3 is 13 residues. Here the CDR3 reads CSARGLLEGEAFF. The CDR3 DNA sequence: TGCAGTGCTAGGGGGCTCCTTGAGGGTGAGGCTTTCTTT.

This clonotype was detected a few times. V and J are TRBV28 and TRBJ1-5; D perhaps matches TRBD1 (5 bases). CDR3 length: 12 residues. Trimming left V 8 bases short and J 7 bases short, with 12 bases between. Germline V gives CDR1 MDHEN, CDR2 SYDVKM. The CDR3 region is CASAGGSQPQHF. The CDR3 DNA follows: TGTGCCAGCGCTGGGGGATCCCAGCCCCAGCATTTT.

The rearrangement uses TRBV10-3 and TRBJ1-6, with D possibly being TRBD1 (6 bases). Germline V CDR1 and CDR2: ENHRY, SYGVKD. V was clipped by 5 bases and J by 15 bases, with 17 bases between them. The CDR3 spans 13 residues. The CDR3 nucleotides read TGTGCCATCAGTAAGGGCCCCCCAGGGGACCTCCACTTT. Encoded protein: CAISKGPPGDLHF.

The chain uses TRBV5-4 and TRBJ2-7; 10 nucleotides line up with TRBD1. The CDR3 totals 14 residues. Germline V gene data show CDR1 as SGHNT and CDR2 as YYREEE (reference sequence). The V gene end was trimmed by 4 bases and the J gene end by 2 bases; junction bases not matched to a gene: 3. CDR3 coding DNA: TGTGCCAGCAGCGCTGGACAGGGGGCCTACGAGCAGTACTTC. It encodes CASSAGQGAYEQYF.

The chain recombines TRBV3-1 with TRBJ1-4; D is undetermined. Trimming pared 4 bases from V and 8 bases from J, leaving 8 bases between. The CDR3 is made up of 12 amino acids. CDR1 is LGHDT and CDR2 is YNNKEL in the germline V gene (reference sequence). CDR3 amino acids: CASSRAREKLFF. CDR3 sequence (DNA): TGTGCCAGCAGCCGAGCGCGGGAAAAACTGTTTTTT. Full variable domain (rest looked up from reference TRBV3-1 and TRBJ1-4): DTAVSQTPKYLVTQMGNDKSIKCEQNLGHDTMYWYKQDSKKFLKIMFSYNNKELIINETVPNRFSPKSPDKAHLNLHINSLELGDSAVYFCASSRAREKLFFGSGTQLSVL.

The rearrangement uses TRBV11-2 and TRBJ2-5; 12 bases are a match to TRBD1. V shed 5 bases and J 5 bases; nucleotides not matched to a gene: 12. Germline CDR1 reads SGHAT; CDR2 reads FQNNGV. The CDR3 contains 17 residues. This chain's CDR3 is CASSPLLGQGAWETQYF. CDR3 bases: TGTGCCAGCAGCCCACTCCTGGGACAGGGGGCGTGGGAGACCCAGTACTTC.

The table lists this clonotype with many counts. CDR3 DNA sequence: TGTGCCAGCAGCCCAGAAGGGGGGAGGCACACTGAAGCTTTCTTT. This gives the protein CASSPEGGRHTEAFF. The rearrangement uses TRBV11-1 and TRBJ1-1; possible D gene TRBD1, 6 bases. The V end lost 5 bases, the J end lost 3 bases, and 16 bases lay between the germline ends. CDR3 length: 15 amino acids. From germline, CDR1 is SGHAT and CDR2 FQDESV (reference sequence). Supplemented by reference TRBV11-1 and TRBJ1-1, the full variable domain reads EAEVAQSPRYKITEKSQAVAFWCDPISGHATLYWYRQILGQGPELLVQFQDESVVDDSQLPKDRFSAERLKGVDSTLKIQPAELGDSAMYLCASSPEGGRHTEAFFGQGTRLTVV.

This clonotype occurred a few times. The chain employs TRBV4-1 and TRBJ1-6; no reliable D call. CDR1 MGHRA and CDR2 YSYEKL come from the germline V gene. Trimming removed 1 base from V and 6 bases from J, with 10 bases in between. CDR3 length: 15 amino acids. The CDR3 nucleotides read TGCGCCAGCAGCCAAGGACTTCCTCTTAATTCACCCCTCCACTTT. Encoded protein: CASSQGLPLNSPLHF.

The V call is TRBV7-9, the J call TRBJ1-2; 9 nucleotides match TRBD1. The ends lost 5 bases at V and 2 bases at J; junction bases unmatched: 3. Per germline, CDR1 SEHNR and CDR2 FQNEAQ (reference sequence). The CDR3 totals 14 residues. As DNA, the CDR3 is TGTGCCAGCAGCCCGACAGGGGGGAACTATGGCTACACCTTC. It encodes CASSPTGGNYGYTF.

The V call is TRBV5-1, the J call TRBJ2-3, with D possibly TRBD2 on 6 matching bases. The V gene lost 5 bases and the J gene lost 0 bases, with 16 bases spanning the gap. The CDR3 is made up of 16 amino acids. Germline V gene sequence: CDR1 SGHRS, CDR2 YFSETQ. CDR3 amino acids: CASSLNSGTSTDTQYF. The CDR3 DNA reads as TGCGCCAGCAGTTTAAACTCAGGGACTAGCACAGATACGCAGTATTTT.

This clonotype was seen ten or more times. The chain is built from TRBV5-4 and TRBJ1-3, with D possibly TRBD1 on 5 matching bases. This CDR3 region has 13 residues. Germline values: CDR1 SGHNT, CDR2 YYREEE (reference sequence). V gave up 0 bases and J gave up 7 bases, with 8 bases separating them. CDR3 region: CASSLAQGNTIYF. The CDR3 DNA sequence: TGTGCCAGCAGCTTGGCCCAGGGCAACACCATATATTTT. Looking up the rest from reference TRBV5-4 and TRBJ1-3 gives the full variable domain: ETGVTQSPTHLIKTRGQQVTLRCSSQSGHNTVSWYQQALGQGPQFIFQYYREEENGRGNFPPRFSGLQFPNYSSELNVNALELDDSALYLCASSLAQGNTIYFGEGSWLTVV.

This clonotype was recorded a few times. The V gene is TRBV4-2, the J gene TRBJ2-7, with TRBD1 identical over 7 bases. The length of the CDR3 is 16 residues. The J segment lost 0 bases and the V segment lost 3 bases, leaving 8 bases of the junction unmatched. Germline V lookup: CDR1 LGHNA, CDR2 YNFKEQ. CDR3 amino acids: CASSHSGGTVSYEQYF. As DNA, the CDR3 is TGTGCCAGCAGCCATTCAGGTGGGACAGTCTCCTACGAGCAGTACTTC.

The chain couples TRBV28 to TRBJ1-5; D unresolved. Per germline, CDR1 MDHEN and CDR2 SYDVKM. The CDR3 consists of 10 residues. V was cut by 5 bases and J by 11 bases, with 7 bases left in between. As DNA, the CDR3 is TGTGCCAGCAGTCTCGAGACCCAGCATTTT. This encodes CASSLETQHF.